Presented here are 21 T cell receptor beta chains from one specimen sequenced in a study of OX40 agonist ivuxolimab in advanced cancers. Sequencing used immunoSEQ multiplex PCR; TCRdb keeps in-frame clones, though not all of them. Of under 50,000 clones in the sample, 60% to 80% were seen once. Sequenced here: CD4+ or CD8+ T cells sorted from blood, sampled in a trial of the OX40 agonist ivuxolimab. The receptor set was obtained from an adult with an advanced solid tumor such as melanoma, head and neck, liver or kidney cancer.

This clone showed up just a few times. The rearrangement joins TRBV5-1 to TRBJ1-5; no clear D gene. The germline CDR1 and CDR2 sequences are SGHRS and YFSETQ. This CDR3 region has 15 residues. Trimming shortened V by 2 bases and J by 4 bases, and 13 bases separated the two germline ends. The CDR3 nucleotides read TGCGCCAGCAGCTTAATACCGGGAGGGAATCAGCCCCAGCATTTT. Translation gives CASSLIPGGNQPQHF.

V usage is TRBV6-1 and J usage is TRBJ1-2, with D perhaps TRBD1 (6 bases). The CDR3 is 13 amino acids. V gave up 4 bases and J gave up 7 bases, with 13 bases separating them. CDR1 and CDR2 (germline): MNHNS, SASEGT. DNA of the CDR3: TGTGCCAGCAGTGTCGGGGGCGCGTTTGGCTACACCTTC. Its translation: CASSVGGAFGYTF.

The CDR3 sequence: CAWHRGRSGANVLTF. The DNA of the CDR3 is TGTGCCTGGCATAGGGGCCGCTCTGGGGCCAACGTCCTGACTTTC. The chain links TRBV30 to TRBJ2-6, with TRBD1 as a possible D gene (5 bases). Germline CDR1 GTSNPN, CDR2 SVGIG (reference sequence). The CDR3 runs 15 residues. Trimming removed 5 bases at V and 0 bases at J, with 11 bases between.

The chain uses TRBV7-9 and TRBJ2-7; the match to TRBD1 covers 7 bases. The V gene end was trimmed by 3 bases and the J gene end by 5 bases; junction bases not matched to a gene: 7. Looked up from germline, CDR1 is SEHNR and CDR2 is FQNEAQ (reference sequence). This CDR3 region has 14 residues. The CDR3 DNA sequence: TGTGCCAGCAGCTTGTTCAGACAGGGCAACGAGCAGTACTTC. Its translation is CASSLFRQGNEQYF.

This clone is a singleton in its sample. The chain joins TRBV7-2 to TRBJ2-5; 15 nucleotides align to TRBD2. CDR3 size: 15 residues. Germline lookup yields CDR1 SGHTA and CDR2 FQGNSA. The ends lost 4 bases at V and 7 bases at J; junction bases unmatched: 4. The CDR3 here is CASSWGLAGGGTQYF. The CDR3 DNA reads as TGTGCCAGCAGCTGGGGACTAGCGGGAGGAGGGACCCAGTACTTC.

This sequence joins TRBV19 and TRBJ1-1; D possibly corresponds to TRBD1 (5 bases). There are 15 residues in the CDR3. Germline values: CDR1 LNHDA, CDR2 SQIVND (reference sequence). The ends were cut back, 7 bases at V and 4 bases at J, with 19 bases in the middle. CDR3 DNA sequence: TGTGCCAGTACCCCAGGCGGGGGTAGCGGCACTGAAGCTTTCTTT. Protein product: CASTPGGGSGTEAFF.

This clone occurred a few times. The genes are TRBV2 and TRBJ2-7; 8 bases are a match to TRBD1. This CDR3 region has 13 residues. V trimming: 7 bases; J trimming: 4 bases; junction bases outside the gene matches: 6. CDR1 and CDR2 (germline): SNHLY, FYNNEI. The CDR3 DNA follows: TGTGCCAGCACTCCGACAGGGGTATACGAGCAGTACTTC. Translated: CASTPTGVYEQYF. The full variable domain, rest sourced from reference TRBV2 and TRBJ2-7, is EPEVTQTPSHQVTQMGQEVILRCVPISNHLYFYWYRQILGQKVEFLVSFYNNEISEKSEIFDDQFSVERPDGSNFTLKIRSTKLEDSAMYFCASTPTGVYEQYFGPGTRLTVT.

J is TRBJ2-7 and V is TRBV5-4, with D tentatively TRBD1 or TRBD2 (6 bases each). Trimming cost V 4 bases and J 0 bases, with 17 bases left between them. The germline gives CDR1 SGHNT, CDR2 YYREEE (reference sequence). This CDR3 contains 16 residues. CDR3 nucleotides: TGTGCCAGCAGCAAGAATGTGGAGGGGGTCTCCTACGAGCAGTACTTC. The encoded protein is CASSKNVEGVSYEQYF.

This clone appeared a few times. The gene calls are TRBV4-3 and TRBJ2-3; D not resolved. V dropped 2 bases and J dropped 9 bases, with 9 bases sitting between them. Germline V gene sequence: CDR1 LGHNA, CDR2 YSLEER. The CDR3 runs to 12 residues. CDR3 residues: CASSQYLGTQYF. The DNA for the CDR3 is TGCGCCAGCAGCCAATATCTAGGAACGCAGTATTTT.

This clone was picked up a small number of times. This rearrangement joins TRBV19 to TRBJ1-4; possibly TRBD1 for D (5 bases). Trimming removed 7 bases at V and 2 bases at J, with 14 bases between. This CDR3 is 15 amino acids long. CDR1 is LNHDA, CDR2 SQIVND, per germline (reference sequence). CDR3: CASKPGGATNEKLFF. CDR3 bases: TGTGCCAGTAAACCGGGAGGGGCGACTAATGAAAAACTGTTTTTT.

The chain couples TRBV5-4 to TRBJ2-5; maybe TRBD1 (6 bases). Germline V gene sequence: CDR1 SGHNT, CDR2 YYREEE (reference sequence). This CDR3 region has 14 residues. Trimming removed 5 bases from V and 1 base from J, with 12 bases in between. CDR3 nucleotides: TGTGCCAGCAGTTATACAGGGTCCCAAGAGACCCAGTACTTC. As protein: CASSYTGSQETQYF.

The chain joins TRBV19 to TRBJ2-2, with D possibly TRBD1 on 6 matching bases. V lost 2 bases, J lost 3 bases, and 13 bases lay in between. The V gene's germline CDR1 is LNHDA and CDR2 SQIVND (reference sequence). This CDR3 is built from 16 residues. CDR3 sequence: CASSITWGRDTGELFF. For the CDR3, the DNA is TGTGCCAGTAGTATAACCTGGGGGCGCGACACCGGGGAGCTGTTTTTT.

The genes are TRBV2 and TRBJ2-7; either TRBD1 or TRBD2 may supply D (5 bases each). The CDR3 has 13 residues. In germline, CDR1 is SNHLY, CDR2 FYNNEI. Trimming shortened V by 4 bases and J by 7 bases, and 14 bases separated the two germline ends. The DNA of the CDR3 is TGTGCCAGCAGTGGGGGGTCCCCCCTGGAGCAGTACTTC. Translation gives CASSGGSPLEQYF.

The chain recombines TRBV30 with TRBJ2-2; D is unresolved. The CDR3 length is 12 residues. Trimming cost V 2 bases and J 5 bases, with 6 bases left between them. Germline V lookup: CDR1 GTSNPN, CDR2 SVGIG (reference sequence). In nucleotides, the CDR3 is TGTGCCTGGAGTCAGGATACCGGGGAGCTGTTTTTT. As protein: CAWSQDTGELFF.

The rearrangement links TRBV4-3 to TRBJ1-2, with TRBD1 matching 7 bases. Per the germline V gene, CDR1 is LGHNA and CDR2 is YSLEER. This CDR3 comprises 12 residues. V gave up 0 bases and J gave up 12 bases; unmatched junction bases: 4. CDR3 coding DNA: TGCGCCAGCAGCCAAGAAGGCAGGGGGAACACCTTC. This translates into CASSQEGRGNTF.

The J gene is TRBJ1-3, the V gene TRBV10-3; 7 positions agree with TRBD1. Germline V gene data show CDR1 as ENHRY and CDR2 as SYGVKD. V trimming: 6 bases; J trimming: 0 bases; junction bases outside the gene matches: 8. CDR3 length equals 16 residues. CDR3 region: CAIRGTERGSGNTIYF. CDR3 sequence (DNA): TGTGCCATCAGGGGGACAGAACGAGGCTCTGGAAACACCATATATTTT.

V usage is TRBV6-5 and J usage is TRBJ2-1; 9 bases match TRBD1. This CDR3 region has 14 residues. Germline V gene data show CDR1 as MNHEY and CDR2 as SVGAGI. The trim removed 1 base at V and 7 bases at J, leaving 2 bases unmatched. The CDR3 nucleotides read TGTGCCAGCAGTTACTATGGACAGGGGAATGAGCAGTTCTTC. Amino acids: CASSYYGQGNEQFF.

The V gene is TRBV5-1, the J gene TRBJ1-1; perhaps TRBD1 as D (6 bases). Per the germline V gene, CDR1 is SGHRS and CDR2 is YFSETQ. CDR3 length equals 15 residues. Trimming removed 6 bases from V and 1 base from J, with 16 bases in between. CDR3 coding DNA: TGCGCCAGCACCGGGGAGTGGACAGCGAACACTGAAGCTTTCTTT. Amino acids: CASTGEWTANTEAFF.

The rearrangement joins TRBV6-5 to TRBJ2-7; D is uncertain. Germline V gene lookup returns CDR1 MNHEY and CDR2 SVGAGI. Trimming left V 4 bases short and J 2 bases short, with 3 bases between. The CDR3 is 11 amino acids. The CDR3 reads CASSSPYEQYF. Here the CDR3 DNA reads TGTGCCAGCAGTTCCCCCTACGAGCAGTACTTC.

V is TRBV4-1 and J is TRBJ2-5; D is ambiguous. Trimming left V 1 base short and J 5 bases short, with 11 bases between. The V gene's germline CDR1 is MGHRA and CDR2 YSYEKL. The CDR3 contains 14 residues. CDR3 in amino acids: CASSQGAARETQYF. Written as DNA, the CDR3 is TGCGCCAGCAGCCAAGGAGCAGCGCGGGAGACCCAGTACTTC.

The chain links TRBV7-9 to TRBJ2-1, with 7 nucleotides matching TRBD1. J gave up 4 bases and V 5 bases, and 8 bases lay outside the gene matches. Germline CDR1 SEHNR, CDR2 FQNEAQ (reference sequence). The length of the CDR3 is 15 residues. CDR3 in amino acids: CASSPRGTAYNEQFF. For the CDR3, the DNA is TGTGCCAGCAGCCCGAGGGGGACAGCTTACAATGAGCAGTTCTTC.